This TCR beta chain was captured by sequencing in a study of blood T cell repertoires in COVID-19. This CDR3 region has 15 residues. Trimming removed 0 bases from V and 4 bases from J, with 10 bases in between. Profiled with immunoSEQ multiplex PCR; TCRdb holds only in-frame clones, not every one. The data contain 210,000 or so clones, roughly 85% of them singletons. This sequence originates from a woman aged 18 to 35 who had recovered from COVID-19. The genes are TRBV23-1 and TRBJ1-5, with unresolved D. TRBV23-1 is an ORF, and what it does is uncertain. The specimen was peripheral blood. The CDR3 loop is CASSQSRSRNQPQHF. CDR3 bases: TGCGCCAGCAGTCAATCGAGGTCCAGAAATCAGCCCCAGCATTTT.